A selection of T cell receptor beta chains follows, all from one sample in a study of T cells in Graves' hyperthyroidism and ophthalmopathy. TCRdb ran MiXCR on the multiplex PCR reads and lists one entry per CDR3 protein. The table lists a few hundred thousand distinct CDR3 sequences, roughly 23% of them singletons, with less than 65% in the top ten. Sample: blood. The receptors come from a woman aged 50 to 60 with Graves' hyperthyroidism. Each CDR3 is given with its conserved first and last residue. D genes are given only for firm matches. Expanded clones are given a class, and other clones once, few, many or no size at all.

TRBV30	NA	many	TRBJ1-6	TGTGCCTGGAGGGTAAGAGACAGAGAGAATTCACCCCTCCACTTT	CAWRVRDRENSPLHF
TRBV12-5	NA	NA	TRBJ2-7	TGTGCTAGTGGTTTGGTACTTCCAGGGTCCCACGAGCAGTACTTC	CASGLVLPGSHEQYF
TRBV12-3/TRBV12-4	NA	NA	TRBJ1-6	TGTGCCAGCAGTCAAAATCCGGGATTTAATAATAATTCACCCCTCCACTTT	CASSQNPGFNNNSPLHF
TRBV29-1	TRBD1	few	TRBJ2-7	TGCAGCGTTATGGACAGGGGTCAAGCCTACGAGCAGTACTTC	CSVMDRGQAYEQYF
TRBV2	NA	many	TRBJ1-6	TGTGCCAGCACATCGGAAGGGACTGCGAATAATTCACCCCTCCACTTT	CASTSEGTANNSPLHF
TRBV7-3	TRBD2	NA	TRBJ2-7	TGTGCCAGCAGGTCTAGCGGGAACGAGCAGTACTTC	CASRSSGNEQYF
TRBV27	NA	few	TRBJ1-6	TGTGCCAGCAGTTTTGAGGGTGTTTCACCCCTCCACTTT	CASSFEGVSPLHF
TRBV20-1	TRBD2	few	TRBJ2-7	TGCAGTGCTAGAAAAGGGACTAGCGGGACCTACGAGCAGTACTTC	CSARKGTSGTYEQYF
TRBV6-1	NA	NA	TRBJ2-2	TGTGCCAGCAGTGAGGCAGGGTCCGGGGAGCTGTTTTTT	CASSEAGSGELFF
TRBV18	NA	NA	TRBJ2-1	TGTGCCAGCTCACCTTTGTCGGGAGCTGAGCAGTTCTTC	CASSPLSGAEQFF
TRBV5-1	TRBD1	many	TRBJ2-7	TGCGCCAGCAGCCCGGGACAGGTGGGCTCCTACGAGCAGTACTTC	CASSPGQVGSYEQYF
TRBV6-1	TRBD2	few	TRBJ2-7	TGTGCCAGCAGTTTAGCGGGAGGTTATGTGCAGTACTTC	CASSLAGGYVQYF
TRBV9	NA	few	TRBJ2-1	TGTGCCAGCAGCGTAGGAATCTTTAGCTCCTACAATGAGCAGTTCTTC	CASSVGIFSSYNEQFF
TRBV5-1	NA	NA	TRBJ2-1	TGCGCCAGCAGCTGGGGACGGAGGAATGAGCAGTTCTTC	CASSWGRRNEQFF
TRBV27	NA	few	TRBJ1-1	TGTGCCAGCAGTTTAACGGCAGGTACTACTGAAGCTTTCTTT	CASSLTAGTTEAFF
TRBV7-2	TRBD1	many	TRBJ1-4	TGTGCCAGCAGCCCAAAACAGGGGCCGCGAGAAAAACTGTTTTTT	CASSPKQGPREKLFF
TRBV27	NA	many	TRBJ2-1	TGTGCCAGCAGTTTATCAGGAGTCCAATACAATGAGCAGTTCTTC	CASSLSGVQYNEQFF
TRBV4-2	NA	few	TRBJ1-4	TGTGCCAGCAGCCCCGGGAGGGGTCGGGAAAAACTGTTTTTT	CASSPGRGREKLFF
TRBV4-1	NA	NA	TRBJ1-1	TGCGCCAGCAGCCCCCGGGGGCCTCCCTTGACTGAAGCTTTCTTT	CASSPRGPPLTEAFF
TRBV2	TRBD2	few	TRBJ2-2	TGTGCCAGCGGACCCGGGACTAGAGAAACCGGGGAGCTGTTTTTT	CASGPGTRETGELFF
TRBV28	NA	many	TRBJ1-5	TGTGCCAGCAGTTTACTGCGACAGTTGAATCAGCCCCAGCATTTT	CASSLLRQLNQPQHF
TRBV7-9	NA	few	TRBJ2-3	TGTGCCAGCAGCTTAGTGTTAAACACAGATACGCAGTATTTT	CASSLVLNTDTQYF
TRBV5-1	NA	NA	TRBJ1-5	TGCGCCAGCAGGGGACTAGCGGTCACAGATACGCAGCATTTT	CASRGLAVTDTQHF
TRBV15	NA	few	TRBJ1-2	TGTGCCACCAGCACGGCCCTTAACTATGGCTACACCTTC	CATSTALNYGYTF
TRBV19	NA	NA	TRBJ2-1	TGTGCCAGTAGCCCATACCAGTCTTTCAATGAGCAGTTCTTC	CASSPYQSFNEQFF
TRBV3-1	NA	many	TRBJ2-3	TGTGCCAGCAGCCGATGGGATACGCAGTATTTT	CASSRWDTQYF
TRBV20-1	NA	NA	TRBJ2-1	TGCAGTGCTAGATTGCGGACCTACAATGAGCAGTTCTTC	CSARLRTYNEQFF
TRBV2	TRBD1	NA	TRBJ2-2	TGTGCCAGCAGCTTAAAGACAGGGGCGGGAACCGGGGAGCTGTTTTTT	CASSLKTGAGTGELFF
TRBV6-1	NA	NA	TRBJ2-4	TGTGCCAGCAGTGATAGGGCAGGGGTCCTAGCCAAAAACATTCAGTACTTC	CASSDRAGVLAKNIQYF
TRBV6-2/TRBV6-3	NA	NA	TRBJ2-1	TGTGCCAGCAGTTCCCCCAATCCCGGCACCTACAATGAGCAGTTCTTC	CASSSPNPGTYNEQFF
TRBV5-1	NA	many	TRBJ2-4	TGCGCCAGCAGAGACAAGGGTTTTGGGGATCAGTACTTC	CASRDKGFGDQYF
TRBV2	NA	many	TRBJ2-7	TGTGCCAGCAGTGAAGGAGTCCCGGGGAGTTTCTACGAGCAGTACTTC	CASSEGVPGSFYEQYF
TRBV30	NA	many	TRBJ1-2	TGTGCCTGGAGTCCGGGAGGGTTTCCTGGCTACACCTTC	CAWSPGGFPGYTF
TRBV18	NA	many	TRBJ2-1	TGTGCCAGCTCACCTCCTGCGGACGCGAGGGGTGAGCAGTTCTTC	CASSPPADARGEQFF
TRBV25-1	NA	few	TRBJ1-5	TGTGCCACTGCCGGGTCTGGCAATCAGCCCCAGCATTTT	CATAGSGNQPQHF
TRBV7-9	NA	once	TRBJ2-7	TGTGCCAGCACTGGGGGCGCCTACGAGCAGTACTTC	CASTGGAYEQYF
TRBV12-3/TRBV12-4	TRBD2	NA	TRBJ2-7	TGTGCCAGCAGCCCTTCCGGACTAGCGGTTAAGGGCGAGCAGTACTTC	CASSPSGLAVKGEQYF
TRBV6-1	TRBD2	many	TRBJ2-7	TGTGCCAGCAGGTCCGGGATAGCGGGATTGCAGTACTTC	CASRSGIAGLQYF
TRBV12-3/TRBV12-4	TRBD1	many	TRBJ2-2	TGTGCCAGCAGTTTCGGACAGGGGGCGAACACCGGGGAGCTGTTTTTT	CASSFGQGANTGELFF
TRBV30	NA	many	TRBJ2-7	TGTGCCTGGAGTGTACCGTCCGAGCAGTACTTC	CAWSVPSEQYF
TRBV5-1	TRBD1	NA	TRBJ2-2	TGCGCCAGCGGGGCGACAGGGTTCGCCGGGGAGCTGTTTTTT	CASGATGFAGELFF
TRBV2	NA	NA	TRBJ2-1	TGTGCCAGTGGGTTAGCTGGCAATGAGCAGTTCTTC	CASGLAGNEQFF
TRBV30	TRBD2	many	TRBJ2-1	TGTGCCTGGAGGGGGACTAGCGGGAGACAAAACAATGAGCAGTTCTTC	CAWRGTSGRQNNEQFF
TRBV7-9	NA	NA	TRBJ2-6	TGTGCCAGCAGCTTAGAGAGGGGAGGCTCTGGGGCCAACGTCCTGACTTTC	CASSLERGGSGANVLTF
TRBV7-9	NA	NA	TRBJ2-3	TGTGCCAGCAGAAAAGAGGGGGGGCCTCGGGCCCGGGGAGATACGCAGTATTTT	CASRKEGGPRARGDTQYF
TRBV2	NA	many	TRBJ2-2	TGTGCCAGCAGTGTTAGGCAGGGGATCACCGGGGAGCTGTTTTTT	CASSVRQGITGELFF
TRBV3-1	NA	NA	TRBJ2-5	TGTGCCAGCAGCCTGGGCCCCGTGGACCAGTACTTC	CASSLGPVDQYF
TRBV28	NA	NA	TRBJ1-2	TGTGCCAGCAGTTCAATGCGGAGCTATGGCTACACCTTC	CASSSMRSYGYTF
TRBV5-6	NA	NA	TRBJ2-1	TGTGCCAGCAGCTTGGTAGGACAGTACAATGAGCAGTTCTTC	CASSLVGQYNEQFF
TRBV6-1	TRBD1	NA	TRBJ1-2	TGTGCCAGCAGTGGTACCGGGACAGCGCTTTATGGCTACACCTTC	CASSGTGTALYGYTF
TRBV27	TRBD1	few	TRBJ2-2	TGTGCCAGCAGTTTATCCCGGACAGGGCGGGACACCGGGGAGCTGTTTTTT	CASSLSRTGRDTGELFF
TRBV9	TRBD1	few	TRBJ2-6	TGTGCCAGCAGCGTCGAGGGGGCGTACGGGGCCAACGTCCTGACTTTC	CASSVEGAYGANVLTF
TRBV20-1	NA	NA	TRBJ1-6	TGCAGTGCTAGAGATGACACTTCACCCCTCCACTTT	CSARDDTSPLHF
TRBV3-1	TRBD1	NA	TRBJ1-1	TGTGCCAGCAGCCGACAGGGACAATCTGAAGCTTTCTTT	CASSRQGQSEAFF
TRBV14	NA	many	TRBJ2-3	TGTGCCAGCAGCCAAGATTACAGGGAGAGCACAGATACGCAGTATTTT	CASSQDYRESTDTQYF
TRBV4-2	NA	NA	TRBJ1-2	TGTGCCAGCAGCCAAGACCTCGGCAGATACAAATATGGCTACACCTTC	CASSQDLGRYKYGYTF
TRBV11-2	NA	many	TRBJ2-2	TGTGCCAGCAGCTTAGGGGTTGCGAGGGGCTTGTACACCGGGGAGCTGTTTTTT	CASSLGVARGLYTGELFF